This TCR beta chain appears in the sequencing data of a study of Tregs in tolerant kidney transplant recipients. The study's findings and limits: No direct test of biological reproducibility was done here.

Produced via immunoSEQ multiplex PCR; TCRdb's table is partial and in-frame only. This sample has 200,000 to 300,000 clones, with 80% to 85% found just once. About this clone: Its target is unknown.

The germline V gene has CDR1 SGHTA and CDR2 FQGTGA. This CDR3 has 16 residues. V lost 5 bases, J lost 0 bases, and 16 bases lay in between. Unstimulated regulatory T cells (CD4+CD25+CD127-), CD4+CD25- non-regulatory cells, CD4 and CD8 cells were FACS-sorted from thawed PBMCs. This sequence originates from a human donor in good health. The sequencing input was CD4+ T cells from blood. The gene calls are TRBV7-3 and TRBJ1-1; tentative D call: TRBD1 (6 bases). As DNA, the CDR3 is TGTGCCAGCAGCCCCCCAAGGGGGATTGTGAACACTGAAGCTTTCTTT. Translated: CASSPPRGIVNTEAFF.